Listed below are T cell receptor beta chains from one sample, sequenced in a study of CD8+ T cells in alopecia areata. Data came from immunoSEQ multiplex PCR; TCRdb stores just in-frame clones and leaves some out. The table shows about 250,000 clones, with roughly 60% occurring only once. The material sequenced was CD4+ T cells sorted from blood, taken at roughly week 53, from a patient treated with tofacitinib. Every receptor here comes from a human donor with alopecia areata. Each CDR3 is given with its conserved first and last residue. A D gene is named only where the DNA matches it firmly. Clone sizes are given selectively: once, few, many, or a class where the clone is expanded.

D gene	clone size	V gene	J gene	CDR3 DNA	CDR3 protein
NA	few	TRBV7-2	TRBJ1-5	TGTGCCAGCAGCTTACTAGGCCGCTATCAGCCCCAGCATTTT	CASSLLGRYQPQHF
NA	NA	TRBV7-9	TRBJ1-2	TGTGCCAGCAGCTTAGACAGGCCGGAGGGCTACACCTTC	CASSLDRPEGYTF
NA	NA	TRBV7-7	TRBJ2-5	TGTGCTAGCACTTTAGACGTTAGCGGAGAGACCCAGTACTTC	CASTLDVSGETQYF
NA	NA	TRBV29-1	TRBJ1-1	TGCGCGAGCAGGGGATTGAACACTGAAGCTTTCTTT	CASRGLNTEAFF
TRBD1	NA	TRBV6-5	TRBJ2-5	TGTGCCAGCAGTCCCCTACTTAGCCAGGGGGCCCAGTACTTC	CASSPLLSQGAQYF
TRBD1	NA	TRBV6-5	TRBJ2-7	TGTGCCAGCAGTCCCACAGGGGGAAGCCACGAGCAGTACTTC	CASSPTGGSHEQYF
NA	NA	TRBV6-5	TRBJ2-3	TGTGCCAGCAGTCTGGCGGGGAGCACAGATACGCAGTATTTT	CASSLAGSTDTQYF
NA	NA	TRBV5-1	TRBJ2-3	TGCGCCAGCAGCTTGGAATGGCCCCACGTCAGCCCAGATACGCAGTATTTT	CASSLEWPHVSPDTQYF
NA	NA	TRBV6-5	TRBJ1-4	TGTGCCAGCAGGCCTCCGGACAGTAGAGAAAAACTGTTTTTT	CASRPPDSREKLFF
NA	NA	TRBV2	TRBJ1-2	TGTGCCAGCAGCGGGGGTGGAGGCTACACCTTC	CASSGGGGYTF
NA	NA	TRBV25-1	TRBJ2-5	TGTGCCAGCAGTACCTTCCAAGAGACCCAGTACTTC	CASSTFQETQYF
NA	NA	TRBV5-6	TRBJ2-5	TGTGCCAGCAGCTTGGATCTTACCGAGGAGACCCAGTACTTC	CASSLDLTEETQYF
NA	NA	TRBV6-6	TRBJ2-1	TGTGCCAGCAGTTATCAGGCGTCGGGTGAGCAGTTCTTC	CASSYQASGEQFF
NA	NA	TRBV4-2	TRBJ1-5	TGTGCCAGCAGCCAAGAAGGGGGGCCGGAGCCCCAGCATTTT	CASSQEGGPEPQHF
NA	NA	TRBV25-1	TRBJ1-1	TGTGCCAGCAGTCCCCAGGCAGGTAGGGCTGAAGCTTTCTTT	CASSPQAGRAEAFF
NA	NA	TRBV30	TRBJ2-5	TGTGCCTGGGTGGACACGGCCGAGACCCAGTACTTC	CAWVDTAETQYF
NA	NA	TRBV6-5	TRBJ2-3	TGTGCCAGCAGTTACCAGGGGCCAGATACGCAGTATTTT	CASSYQGPDTQYF
NA	NA	TRBV30	TRBJ2-7	TGTGCCTGGAGAGGAAGACAGGCCGGATTCCACCACGAGCAGTACTTC	CAWRGRQAGFHHEQYF
TRBD1	NA	TRBV30	TRBJ1-1	TGTGCCTGGAGTTACAGGGGGAACACTGAAGCTTTCTTT	CAWSYRGNTEAFF
NA	few	TRBV27	TRBJ2-1	TGTACGAGCGGGGCAGGGGGTTCAAATGAGCAGTTCTTC	CTSGAGGSNEQFF
TRBD1	NA	TRBV19	TRBJ2-2	TGTGCCAGTAGTCTAGACAGGGGCGGCACCGGGGAGCTGTTTTTT	CASSLDRGGTGELFF
NA	few	TRBV6-1	TRBJ1-6	TGTGCCAGCGCCCCACCCCTCCACTTT	CASAPPLHF
NA	NA	TRBV27	TRBJ2-7	TGTGCCAGCAGAGGGCCATCCTACGAGCAGTACTTC	CASRGPSYEQYF
NA	many	TRBV13	TRBJ2-1	TGTGCCAGCAGCTTAGTAGGGGAGTACAATGAGCAGTTCTTC	CASSLVGEYNEQFF
NA	NA	TRBV10-3	TRBJ2-4	TGTGCCATCAGCGATCGTGGTATAGCCAAAAACATTCAGTACTTC	CAISDRGIAKNIQYF
TRBD1	NA	TRBV4-1	TRBJ2-5	TGCGCCAGCAGCCAAGATGGCAGGGGGCTTGAGACCCAGTACTTC	CASSQDGRGLETQYF
NA	NA	TRBV6-5	TRBJ2-7	TGTGCCAGCGCTAGGACGGCAGCCTACGAGCAGTACTTC	CASARTAAYEQYF
TRBD1	NA	TRBV30	TRBJ2-1	TGTGCCTGGCACAGGGGCCACAATGAGCAGTTCTTC	CAWHRGHNEQFF
NA	NA	TRBV7-2	TRBJ1-1	TGTGCCAGCAGCTTACTTGGGGGTAACACTGAAGCTTTCTTT	CASSLLGGNTEAFF
TRBD1	NA	TRBV11-1	TRBJ2-6	TGTGCCAGCAGCTCCGACCGGGACAGACACTCTGGGGCCAACGTCCTGACTTTC	CASSSDRDRHSGANVLTF
NA	few	TRBV4-3	TRBJ1-2	TGCGCCAGCAGCCAAGGACAGGCGTCAGATTATGGCTACACCTTC	CASSQGQASDYGYTF